One sample yielded the 28 T cell receptor beta chains listed below, sequenced in a study of blood T cell repertoires in COVID-19. Generated by immunoSEQ multiplex PCR, the TCRdb table keeps only in-frame clones and is missing some. The sample includes over 250,000 clones, roughly 83% of them seen just once. The sample comprised peripheral blood. These receptors all come from a human donor with COVID-19, enrolled during active disease. The donor label of this sample is uncertain.

The V gene is TRBV20-1, the J gene TRBJ2-1; TRBD2 aligns across 8 bases. Germline CDR1 reads DFQATT; CDR2 reads SNEGSKA (reference sequence). The CDR3 length is 14 residues. V lost 3 bases, J lost 7 bases, and 8 bases stayed unmatched. Here the CDR3 reads CSASRLASSNEQFF. The CDR3 coding sequence is TGCAGTGCTAGTCGACTAGCGAGTAGTAATGAGCAGTTCTTC.

The chain employs TRBV27 and TRBJ1-6; D is ambiguous. This CDR3 spans 14 amino acids. The germline V gene encodes CDR1 MNHEY and CDR2 SMNVEV (reference sequence). V was shortened by 4 bases and J by 8 bases, with 12 bases between the two germline ends. CDR3 residues: CASSYEPRDSPLHF. The CDR3 DNA reads as TGTGCCAGCAGTTACGAGCCGAGGGATTCACCCCTCCACTTT.

The chain links TRBV7-9 to TRBJ2-5; weak D call: TRBD1 (6 bases). V was shortened by 2 bases and J by 3 bases, with 10 bases between the two germline ends. Germline V gene lookup returns CDR1 SEHNR and CDR2 FQNEAQ (reference sequence). This CDR3 comprises 14 residues. The CDR3 DNA reads TGTGCCAGCAGCTTAAAATACAGGGAAGAGACCCAGTACTTC. It is translated as CASSLKYREETQYF.

V gene TRBV7-2 combines with J gene TRBJ2-3, with TRBD2 matching over 11 bases. Unmatched junction bases numbered 6, after V lost 5 bases and J lost 8 bases. CDR1 SGHTA and CDR2 FQGNSA come from the germline V gene. The CDR3 consists of 14 residues. DNA for the CDR3: TGTGCCAGCAGCGCCCCCCTAGCGGGAGGTACGCAGTATTTT. Translation gives CASSAPLAGGTQYF.

CDR3 bases: TGCGCCAGCAGCTTGGCCTTGAGGACAGGGGGCGAGGGCTACACCTTC. This sequence encodes CASSLALRTGGEGYTF. This sequence joins TRBV5-1 and TRBJ1-2, with 11 bases matching TRBD1. Germline trimming cut 0 bases from V and 8 bases from J; bases unmatched to any gene: 9. This CDR3 spans 16 amino acids. Germline values: CDR1 SGHRS, CDR2 YFSETQ.

V usage is TRBV5-1 and J usage is TRBJ1-4; 7 nucleotides match TRBD1. There are 15 residues in the CDR3. V was clipped by 7 bases and J by 0 bases; unmatched bases: 6. Germline loops: CDR1 SGHRS, CDR2 YFSETQ. The CDR3 spells CASGFTGATNEKLFF. The CDR3 DNA is TGCGCCAGCGGGTTTACAGGGGCAACTAATGAAAAACTGTTTTTT.

This clone has a single count. J is TRBJ1-3 and V is TRBV11-3; 7 bases are shared with TRBD1. Germline trimming cut 0 bases from V and 3 bases from J; bases unmatched to any gene: 2. Germline V gene sequence: CDR1 SGHNT, CDR2 YENEEA. This CDR3 has 15 amino acids. The CDR3 sequence is CASSLEGGDGNTIYF. The DNA for the CDR3 is TGTGCCAGCAGCTTAGAAGGGGGCGATGGAAACACCATATATTTT.

V is TRBV9 and J is TRBJ2-3; 9 positions match TRBD2. CDR1 and CDR2 (germline): SGDLS, YYNGEE. After removal of 3 bases from V and 5 bases from J, the junction contained 16 bases not matched to a gene. The CDR3 has 18 residues. The CDR3 reads CASSATTRDSGSLDTQYF. CDR3 coding DNA: TGTGCCAGCAGCGCCACCACTAGGGATAGCGGGAGCCTAGATACGCAGTATTTT.

The chain is built from TRBV11-2 and TRBJ2-1; 15 bases are a match to TRBD2. Trimming took 6 bases from V and 14 from J; bases not matched to a gene: 14. Germline V gene data show CDR1 as SGHAT and CDR2 as FQNNGV. The CDR3 is 16 amino acids. CDR3 in amino acids: CASRPPPGLAGGEEFF. CDR3 bases: TGTGCCAGCAGGCCTCCTCCGGGACTAGCGGGAGGAGAGGAGTTCTTC.

The genes are TRBV28 and TRBJ1-1; the D is unclear. This CDR3 is built from 12 residues. Per the germline V gene, CDR1 is MDHEN and CDR2 is SYDVKM. V lost 3 bases to trimming and J lost 6 bases, with 8 bases between them. CDR3 loop: CASSFPGAEAFF. DNA for the CDR3: TGTGCCAGCAGTTTCCCGGGTGCTGAAGCTTTCTTT.

The chain recombines TRBV6-5 with TRBJ2-3, with D tentatively TRBD1 (6 bases). Germline V CDR1 and CDR2: MNHEY, SVGAGI. The V end lost 8 bases, the J end lost 0 bases, and 15 bases lay between the germline ends. The CDR3 spans 15 residues. The CDR3 here is CASGWAQGSTDTQYF. The DNA for the CDR3 is TGTGCCAGCGGATGGGCACAGGGAAGCACAGATACGCAGTATTTT.

This rearrangement joins TRBV21-1 to TRBJ2-7; the table's D call TRBD2 went unverified against the DNA. TRBV21-1 is an annotated pseudogene. The CDR3 sequence is 13 residues long. The DNA of the CDR3 is TGTGCCAGCAGCAAACGAGGCCCCTACGAGCAGTACTTC. Its translation is CASSKRGPYEQYF.

The rearrangement uses TRBV28 and TRBJ2-3, with 12 bases lining up with TRBD2. J lost 0 bases, V lost 9 bases, and 13 bases had no gene match. The length of the CDR3 is 18 residues. Germline lookup yields CDR1 MDHEN and CDR2 SYDVKM. CDR3 sequence: CASTGLAGTGLSTDTQYF. CDR3 sequence (DNA): TGTGCCAGTACAGGACTAGCGGGGACAGGGCTTAGCACAGATACGCAGTATTTT.

V usage is TRBV19 and J usage is TRBJ1-4, with 8 bases fitting TRBD1. Germline V gene lookup returns CDR1 LNHDA and CDR2 SQIVND (reference sequence). After removal of 3 bases from V and 7 bases from J, the junction contained 1 base not matched to a gene. This CDR3 spans 13 amino acids. CDR3 nucleotides: TGTGCCAGTAGTATCGACAGGGGTGAAAAACTGTTTTTT. Its translation: CASSIDRGEKLFF.

The chain employs TRBV5-4 and TRBJ2-5; 12 bases agree with TRBD2. In germline, CDR1 is SGHNT, CDR2 YYREEE (reference sequence). The V and J ends lost 4 bases and 3 bases, in that order; junction bases with no gene match: 4. CDR3 length equals 15 residues. The CDR3: CASSPWTSGKETQYF. CDR3 DNA: TGTGCCAGCAGCCCCTGGACTAGCGGGAAAGAGACCCAGTACTTC.

This chain uses TRBV9 with TRBJ1-2; D call uncertain. Germline V gene sequence: CDR1 SGDLS, CDR2 YYNGEE. V lost 0 bases to trimming and J lost 4 bases, with 10 bases between them. The CDR3 spans 14 residues. The CDR3 sequence is CASSVDSGIYGYTF. In DNA form, the CDR3 reads TGTGCCAGCAGCGTAGATTCCGGGATCTATGGCTACACCTTC.

This clone is termed medium-sized. This chain joins TRBV7-9 and TRBJ1-2, with a tentative D call TRBD1 (6 bases). Trimming stripped 3 bases from V and 6 bases from J, with 8 bases between. This CDR3 has 12 residues. Germline CDR1 reads SEHNR; CDR2 reads FQNEAQ (reference sequence). CDR3 bases: TGTGCCAGCAGCTTCGCAGGGGATGGCTACACCTTC. Translation gives CASSFAGDGYTF.

The gene calls are TRBV10-3 and TRBJ1-4; 8 positions match TRBD1. Germline lookup yields CDR1 ENHRY and CDR2 SYGVKD. The CDR3 totals 15 residues. The junction had 9 bases not matched to a gene; V was cut back by 4 bases and J by 8 bases. CDR3 residues: CAISGMGQEGEKLFF. DNA for the CDR3: TGTGCCATCAGTGGGATGGGACAGGAAGGGGAAAAACTGTTTTTT.

The chain is built from TRBV24-1 and TRBJ2-7; TRBD2 is a possible D gene (7 bases). CDR3 length equals 13 residues. Trimming stripped 9 bases from V and 2 bases from J, with 13 bases between. Germline V gives CDR1 KGHDR, CDR2 SFDVKD. The CDR3 sequence is CATGGGPTYEQYF. The CDR3 coding sequence is TGTGCCACCGGGGGGGGCCCGACCTACGAGCAGTACTTC.

This clone was picked up a small number of times. V is TRBV27 and J is TRBJ2-2; TRBD1 matches 7 bases. The ends lost 5 bases at V and 5 bases at J; junction bases unmatched: 8. Germline V gives CDR1 MNHEY, CDR2 SMNVEV (reference sequence). CDR3 length equals 15 residues. This CDR3 is CASSKDKQGTGELFF. CDR3 coding DNA: TGTGCCAGCAGTAAGGACAAACAGGGGACCGGGGAGCTGTTTTTT.

The chain combines TRBV19 with TRBJ1-1; 7 bases fit TRBD1. The CDR3 is made up of 18 amino acids. CDR1 and CDR2 from the germline V gene are LNHDA and SQIVND (reference sequence). V dropped 5 bases and J dropped 5; count of bases not matched to a gene: 20. In DNA, the CDR3 is TGTGCCAGTAGTTTAAGGTGGGACAGTCGAACACTGAGTACTGAAGCTTTCTTT. Translating it yields CASSLRWDSRTLSTEAFF.

CDR3 sequence (DNA): TGTGCCAGCGGAGACCGCGCAGATACGCAGTATTTT. As protein: CASGDRADTQYF. The genes are TRBV6-5 and TRBJ2-3; D unresolved. Trimming stripped 8 bases from V and 4 bases from J, with 10 bases between. The germline V gene encodes CDR1 MNHEY and CDR2 SVGAGI. CDR3 size: 12 residues.

In nucleotides, the CDR3 is TGTGCCTGGAGTGTAAACCCATCCCCCGGGTCGAGTTATCCCACCGGGGAGCTGTTTTTT. Translated, it gives CAWSVNPSPGSSYPTGELFF. V and J are TRBV30 and TRBJ2-2; D is ambiguous. This CDR3 has 20 amino acids. V was clipped by 0 bases and J by 4 bases, with 27 bases between them. Germline-derived CDR1 and CDR2 are GTSNPN and SVGIG (reference sequence).

In its sample, this clone was seen once. The V and J genes are TRBV7-2 and TRBJ2-4, with TRBD2 as a possible D gene (6 bases). From germline, CDR1 is SGHTA and CDR2 FQGNSA. This CDR3 is built from 16 residues. Trimming pared 5 bases from V and 3 bases from J, leaving 17 bases between. CDR3 nucleotide sequence: TGTGCCAGCAGCCCTGGGGGGACGAGAAGCAAAAACATTCAGTACTTC. Its translation: CASSPGGTRSKNIQYF.

The genes are TRBV28 and TRBJ1-2; D remains ambiguous. Trimming left V 8 bases short and J 2 bases short, with 9 bases between. Germline loops: CDR1 MDHEN, CDR2 SYDVKM. The CDR3 consists of 12 residues. CDR3 sequence reads: CASGSPNYGYTF. The CDR3 region has the DNA TGTGCCAGCGGTAGCCCCAACTATGGCTACACCTTC.

The chain recombines TRBV19 with TRBJ1-2; 7 nucleotides match TRBD1. Germline V gives CDR1 LNHDA, CDR2 SQIVND (reference sequence). This CDR3 region has 15 residues. J was trimmed by 7 bases and V by 7 bases; bases with no gene match: 15. The CDR3 DNA follows: TGTGCCAGTACTCTAGGGGGCAGGGCAGGGAGTGGCTACACCTTC. This gives the protein CASTLGGRAGSGYTF. Full variable domain (missing parts from reference TRBV19 and TRBJ1-2): DGGITQSPKYLFRKEGQNVTLSCEQNLNHDAMYWYRQDPGQGLRLIYYSQIVNDFQKGDIAEGYSVSREKKESFPLTVTSAQKNPTAFYLCASTLGGRAGSGYTFGSGTRLTVV.

The chain employs TRBV11-3 and TRBJ2-1; D may be TRBD2 (5 bases). This CDR3 spans 12 amino acids. Germline V gene lookup returns CDR1 SGHNT and CDR2 YENEEA. The germline V and J ends were trimmed by 5 bases and 6 bases, with 8 bases remaining between them. For the CDR3, the DNA is TGTGCCAGCAGCCGGGCGGGCAATGAGCAGTTCTTC. Translated: CASSRAGNEQFF.

This clone was counted a few times. The chain uses TRBV9 and TRBJ2-1; 13 nucleotides match TRBD2. CDR1 SGDLS and CDR2 YYNGEE come from the germline V gene. V lost 4 bases to trimming and J lost 8 bases; unmatched junction nucleotides: 12. The CDR3 is made up of 17 amino acids. As DNA, the CDR3 is TGTGCCAGCAGCAAGACACGGACTAGCGGGAGAGCCTATGAGCAGTTCTTC. Protein product: CASSKTRTSGRAYEQFF.